This passage covers 4 T cell receptor beta chains from one sample sequenced in a study of T cell responses to AZD1222 COVID-19 vaccine. Only in-frame clones appear in the TCRdb table, and some are missing; sequencing was by immunoSEQ multiplex PCR. Altogether about 110,000 clones are present, around 90% being singletons, with the ten largest covering less than 2.5%. The material was peripheral blood, obtained 28 days after the second AZD1222 dose. These receptor sequences come from an adult who received the AZD1222 COVID-19 vaccine.

The chain has TRBV28 and TRBJ2-6; TRBD1 agrees at 8 bases. Germline CDR1 reads MDHEN; CDR2 reads SYDVKM. V shed 4 bases, J shed 0 bases, and the junction held 8 bases outside the gene matches. The CDR3 runs to 18 residues. This CDR3 reads CASSSTPGGRSGANVLTF. Here the CDR3 DNA reads TGTGCCAGCAGTTCAACTCCAGGGGGCCGCTCTGGGGCCAACGTCCTGACTTTC.

V is TRBV5-4 and J is TRBJ2-5, with no clear D. The V gene's germline CDR1 is SGHNT and CDR2 YYREEE (reference sequence). V lost 1 base and J lost 0, with 7 bases in between. This CDR3 contains 14 residues. This CDR3 reads CASSLLGNQETQYF. DNA of the CDR3: TGTGCCAGCAGCTTGCTGGGGAACCAAGAGACCCAGTACTTC.

J is TRBJ2-7 and V is TRBV5-4; either TRBD1 or TRBD2 may fit D (5 bases each). The CDR3 is 14 amino acids. CDR1 and CDR2 from the germline V gene are SGHNT and YYREEE (reference sequence). Trimming left V 2 bases short and J 2 bases short, with 11 bases between. The chain's CDR3 is CASSFGTDPYEQYF. CDR3 bases: TGTGCCAGCAGCTTCGGGACGGACCCCTACGAGCAGTACTTC. The variable domain in full, with the rest retrieved from reference TRBV5-4 and TRBJ2-7, is ETGVTQSPTHLIKTRGQQVTLRCSSQSGHNTVSWYQQALGQGPQFIFQYYREEENGRGNFPPRFSGLQFPNYSSELNVNALELDDSALYLCASSFGTDPYEQYFGPGTRLTVT.

The chain uses TRBV5-5 and TRBJ1-3; D is ambiguous. In germline, CDR1 is SGHKS, CDR2 YYEKEE (reference sequence). V lost 0 bases, J lost 7 bases, and 8 bases lay in between. This CDR3 comprises 13 residues. The CDR3 sequence is CASSLEGRNTIYF. The CDR3 DNA follows: TGTGCCAGCAGCTTGGAGGGTAGGAACACCATATATTTT.